This is a list of T cell receptor beta chains from one sample in a study of shared clonotypes between healthy human individuals. Using immunoSEQ multiplex PCR, the repertoire was profiled, and TCRdb retains in-frame clones only, with some absent. The table records 700,000 or so clones, about two thirds of them present only once. The specimen was memory CD4+ T cells sorted from blood. These TCRs come from a woman in her twenties or thirties in good health. The CDR3 runs from the conserved cysteine through the conserved F or W. A D gene is named only where the DNA matches it firmly. Size values are once, few and many counts, or a class for expanded clones, and some rows have none.

>TRBJ1-2|-|-|TRBV10-2
CASSESGNYGYTF
TGCGCCAGCAGTGAGTCAGGCAACTATGGCTACACCTTC
>TRBJ1-4|-|TRBD1|TRBV28
CASSPTGTGGEKLFF
TGTGCCAGCAGCCCAACCGGGACAGGGGGTGAAAAACTGTTTTTT
>TRBJ1-2|-|-|TRBV4-1
CASSQPGRIYGYTF
TGCGCCAGCAGCCAACCTGGACGGATCTATGGCTACACCTTC
>TRBJ2-7|-|TRBD2|TRBV7-6
CASSHKPSGSGVYEQYF
TGTGCCAGCAGCCACAAACCTAGCGGGAGTGGGGTTTACGAGCAGTACTTC
>TRBJ1-1|-|-|TRBV28
CASSLSPEAAEAFF
TGTGCCAGCAGTTTGTCGCCCGAGGCCGCTGAAGCTTTCTTT
>TRBJ1-4|few|-|TRBV28
CASSLRQGGEKLFF
TGTGCCAGCAGTTTGCGCCAGGGTGGCGAAAAACTGTTTTTT
>TRBJ2-3|-|-|TRBV7-3
CASSFGGPDTQYF
TGTGCCAGCAGCTTTGGGGGACCAGATACGCAGTATTTT
>TRBJ2-7|-|TRBD2|TRBV7-9
CASSPWTSGRAEDEQYF
TGTGCCAGCAGCCCCTGGACTAGCGGGAGGGCCGAGGACGAGCAGTACTTC
>TRBJ2-4|once|-|TRBV6-1
CASSISWELQNIQYF
TGTGCCAGCAGTATTAGCTGGGAGCTCCAAAACATTCAGTACTTC
>TRBJ1-5|-|TRBD1|TRBV4-1
CASSHHRGDSNQPQHF
TGCGCCAGCAGCCATCACAGGGGGGATAGCAATCAGCCCCAGCATTTT
>TRBJ2-3|once|TRBD2|TRBV19
CATRTSGSTDTQYF
TGTGCCACCCGGACTAGCGGGAGTACTGATACGCAGTATTTT
>TRBJ2-1|-|-|TRBV28
CASSLRTGSYNEQFF
TGTGCCAGCAGTCTTCGGACTGGATCCTACAATGAGCAGTTCTTC
>TRBJ1-5|-|-|TRBV5-5
CASTLGSNQPQHF
TGTGCCAGCACCCTCGGTAGCAATCAGCCCCAGCATTTT
>TRBJ1-3|-|-|TRBV11-2
CASSFRESGNTIYF
TGTGCCAGCAGCTTTAGGGAGTCCGGAAACACCATATATTTT
>TRBJ1-1|-|-|TRBV28
CASSLKAAKAFF
TGTGCCAGCAGTTTAAAGGCGGCGAAAGCTTTCTTT
>TRBJ2-5|few|-|TRBV27
CASSYQETQYF
TGTGCCAGCAGTTACCAAGAGACCCAGTACTTC
>TRBJ1-2|-|-|TRBV4-1
CASSQANRNGSYGYTF
TGCGCCAGCAGCCAGGCAAACAGGAACGGGAGCTATGGCTACACCTTC
>TRBJ1-1|-|-|TRBV29-1
CSVDPGGSGTEAFF
TGCAGCGTTGACCCGGGCGGATCTGGCACTGAAGCTTTCTTT
>TRBJ2-5|-|-|TRBV2
CASSEAASDETQYF
TGTGCCAGCAGTGAAGCGGCTAGCGATGAGACCCAGTACTTC
>TRBJ2-2|-|TRBD2|TRBV6-5
CASSYPIAGEIGELFF
TGTGCCAGCAGTTACCCCATAGCGGGAGAGATCGGGGAGCTGTTTTTT
>TRBJ2-3|-|TRBD2|TRBV10-1
CASSALAGSTDTQYF
TGCGCCAGCAGTGCCCTAGCGGGTAGCACAGATACGCAGTATTTT
>TRBJ2-1|-|-|TRBV21-1
CASSKGSRGLAGGTSGNEQFF
TGTGCCAGCAGCAAAGGATCCCGAGGACTAGCGGGAGGGACCTCTGGGAATGAGCAGTTCTTC
>TRBJ1-5|-|TRBD1|TRBV19
CASSPTGGDQPQHF
TGTGCCAGTAGTCCGACAGGGGGGGATCAGCCCCAGCATTTT
>TRBJ2-5|-|TRBD2|TRBV7-2
CASSQGTSQETQYF
TGTGCCAGCAGCCAGGGGACTAGCCAAGAGACCCAGTACTTC
>TRBJ2-1|-|TRBD2|TRBV4-1
CASSPRLAGNNEQFF
TGCGCCAGCAGCCCTAGACTAGCGGGGAACAATGAGCAGTTCTTC
>TRBJ2-1|-|-|TRBV20-1
CSAQPGLEQFF
TGCAGTGCGCAGCCCGGTTTGGAGCAGTTCTTC
>TRBJ1-5|-|-|TRBV5-1
CASSVEVEQPQHF
TGCGCCAGCAGCGTTGAGGTCGAGCAGCCCCAGCATTTT
>TRBJ2-7|-|TRBD1|TRBV28
CASSIAAETGDYEQYF
TGTGCCAGCAGTATCGCCGCGGAGACAGGGGACTACGAGCAGTACTTC
>TRBJ2-2|-|-|TRBV27
CASSLHPDRFIGPHGELFF
TGTGCCAGCAGTTTGCATCCAGATCGCTTCATTGGCCCACACGGGGAGCTGTTTTTT
>TRBJ2-7|-|-|TRBV7-8
CASSLTDGTYEQYF
TGTGCCAGCAGCTTAACCGACGGGACCTACGAGCAGTACTTC
>TRBJ2-7|-|-|TRBV20-1
CSARRGYEQYF
TGCAGTGCCAGAAGGGGGTACGAGCAGTACTTC
>TRBJ2-7|-|-|TRBV15
CATSRGVVGSYEQYF
TGTGCCACCAGCAGGGGCGTGGTGGGGAGCTACGAGCAGTACTTC
>TRBJ1-3|-|TRBD1|TRBV6-1
CASSDLHQDRVGNTIYF
TGTGCCAGCAGTGATCTCCACCAGGACAGGGTTGGAAACACCATATATTTT
>TRBJ2-1|few|-|TRBV5-1
CASSADSFSYNEQFF
TGCGCCAGCAGCGCGGACAGCTTCTCCTACAATGAGCAGTTCTTC
>TRBJ2-2|-|-|TRBV7-8
CASRQNTGELFF
TGTGCCAGCAGACAAAACACCGGGGAGCTGTTTTTT
>TRBJ2-7|-|-|TRBV28
CASSSPPVYEQYF
TGTGCCAGCAGTTCCCCCCCGGTCTACGAGCAGTACTTC
>TRBJ1-4|-|TRBD1|TRBV2
CASYRDRGDEKLFF
TGTGCCAGTTACCGGGACAGGGGGGATGAAAAACTGTTTTTT
>TRBJ1-5|-|-|TRBV28
CASTDSRNQPQHF
TGTGCCAGCACAGACAGCCGCAATCAGCCCCAGCATTTT
>TRBJ2-7|few|-|TRBV5-6
CASSRAYEQYF
TGTGCCAGCAGCCGCGCCTACGAGCAGTACTTC
>TRBJ2-7|-|TRBD2|TRBV18
CASSPQTSRSYEQYF
TGTGCCAGCTCACCGCAGACTAGCCGCTCCTACGAGCAGTACTTC
>TRBJ2-2|-|TRBD2|TRBV27
CATTGTSGTGELFF
TGTGCCACAACCGGGACTAGCGGCACCGGGGAGCTGTTTTTT
>TRBJ1-4|-|-|TRBV2
CASRRETEGEKLFF
TGTGCCAGCAGGCGGGAAACAGAGGGGGAAAAACTGTTTTTT
>TRBJ2-7|few|TRBD2|TRBV7-2
CASSLATSGRYEQYF
TGTGCCAGCAGCTTAGCGACTAGCGGGAGGTACGAGCAGTACTTC
>TRBJ1-1|-|-|TRBV20-1
CSAGGDTEAFF
TGCAGTGCTGGAGGGGATACTGAAGCTTTCTTT
>TRBJ2-7|-|TRBD1|TRBV18
CASSSKGAPGMWEQYF
TGTGCCAGCTCATCAAAGGGGGCGCCCGGGATGTGGGAGCAGTACTTC
>TRBJ2-3|-|TRBD2|TRBV27
CASSFLNLAGATDTQYF
TGTGCCAGCAGTTTTTTAAATCTAGCGGGAGCTACAGATACGCAGTATTTT
>TRBJ1-6|-|TRBD1|TRBV10-3
CAISRDSYNSPLHF
TGTGCCATCAGTCGGGACAGCTATAATTCACCCCTCCACTTT
>TRBJ2-1|-|TRBD2|TRBV2
CASSETSGSSNAEQFF
TGTGCCAGCAGTGAAACTAGCGGGAGCTCTAATGCTGAGCAGTTCTTC
>TRBJ2-2|-|TRBD2|TRBV13
CASSQPGTSGNTGELFF
TGTGCCAGCAGCCAGCCGGGGACTAGCGGGAACACCGGGGAGCTGTTTTTT